The rows below give T cell receptor beta chains drawn from one sample of a study of tumor and adjacent non-tumor tissue in lung cancer. Each CDR3 protein gets one entry after TCRdb re-called the multiplex PCR reads with MiXCR. The profile shows 50,000 or so distinct CDR3 sequences, 70% to 80% of them singletons. Sequenced: distant non-tumor lung tissue. Every receptor here comes from a woman aged 60-70 years with non-small cell lung cancer. The CDR3 runs from the conserved cysteine through the conserved F or W. D genes are given only for firm matches. The size of a clone is reported for some rows only, either as once, few or many, or as a class for expanded clones.

abundance: NA
d_gene: NA
v_gene: TRBV6-2/TRBV6-3
len: 11
j_gene: TRBJ2-1
CDR3aa: CASGEGRKQFF
CDR3nt: TGCGCCAGCGGCGAGGGGAGGAAGCAGTTCTTC

abundance: NA
d_gene: NA
v_gene: TRBV4-3
len: 15
j_gene: TRBJ1-3
CDR3aa: CASNPWISTGDTIYF
CDR3nt: TGCGCCAGCAACCCGTGGATCAGTACCGGTGATACCATATATTTT

abundance: many
d_gene: TRBD1
v_gene: TRBV20-1
len: 13
j_gene: TRBJ1-1
CDR3aa: CSAKTGGGTEAFF
CDR3nt: TGCAGTGCTAAAACAGGGGGCGGGACTGAAGCTTTCTTT

abundance: NA
d_gene: TRBD2
v_gene: TRBV4-3
len: 15
j_gene: TRBJ2-3
CDR3aa: CARSQGLAGVDTEYF
CDR3nt: TGCGCCAGGAGCCAAGGACTAGCGGGGGTAGATACGGAGTATTTT

abundance: NA
d_gene: TRBD2
v_gene: TRBV6-1
len: 11
j_gene: TRBJ2-1
CDR3aa: CARMPLAGAFF
CDR3nt: TGTGCCCGCATGCCCCTAGCGGGGGCGTTCTTC

abundance: NA
d_gene: NA
v_gene: TRBV29-1
len: 12
j_gene: TRBJ2-1
CDR3aa: CSVDSGYNEQFF
CDR3nt: TGCAGCGTTGATTCAGGGTACAATGAGCAGTTCTTC

abundance: NA
d_gene: NA
v_gene: TRBV4-3
len: 11
j_gene: TRBJ2-1
CDR3aa: CVSSQSGKQFF
CDR3nt: TGCGTCAGCAGTCAGAGTGGGAAGCAGTTCTTC

abundance: NA
d_gene: TRBD2
v_gene: TRBV20-1
len: 14
j_gene: TRBJ2-1
CDR3aa: CSASAGGTLDGLFF
CDR3nt: TGCAGTGCCTCAGCGGGAGGTACGCTGGATGGGCTGTTCTTC

abundance: once
d_gene: TRBD2
v_gene: TRBV7-8
len: 15
j_gene: TRBJ2-3
CDR3aa: CTSSLRGGDADTQYF
CDR3nt: TGTACCAGCAGCTTACGGGGGGGGGACGCAGATACGCAGTATTTT

abundance: NA
d_gene: NA
v_gene: TRBV4-2
len: 12
j_gene: TRBJ1-6
CDR3aa: CAGSTEPSPLHF
CDR3nt: TGTGCCGGCAGTACCGAACCATCACCCCTCCACTTT

abundance: NA
d_gene: NA
v_gene: TRBV6-5
len: 14
j_gene: TRBJ1-6
CDR3aa: CVSSYQELYSPLHF
CDR3nt: TGTGTCAGCAGTTACCAGGAATTGTACTCACCCCTCCACTTT

abundance: NA
d_gene: NA
v_gene: TRBV12-5
len: 16
j_gene: TRBJ1-5
CDR3aa: CASVNADRGLYQPQHF
CDR3nt: TGTGCTAGTGTCAACGCCGATAGGGGCCTATATCAGCCCCAGCATTTT

abundance: once
d_gene: TRBD1
v_gene: TRBV6-6
len: 13
j_gene: TRBJ2-7
CDR3aa: CTSSTRQGYEQYF
CDR3nt: TGTACCAGCAGTACGCGACAGGGCTATGAGCAGTACTTC

abundance: NA
d_gene: TRBD2
v_gene: TRBV28
len: 18
j_gene: TRBJ2-3
CDR3aa: CASHAWSGGALGADMQYF
CDR3nt: TGTGCCAGCCATGCCTGGAGCGGGGGGGCCTTGGGCGCAGATATGCAGTATTTT

abundance: NA
d_gene: TRBD1
v_gene: TRBV19
len: 14
j_gene: TRBJ2-3
CDR3aa: CASSIARQGDKQYF
CDR3nt: TGTGCCAGTAGTATCGCTCGACAGGGGGATAAGCAGTATTTT

abundance: large
d_gene: NA
v_gene: TRBV11-2
len: 13
j_gene: TRBJ2-1
CDR3aa: CASSGRIRNEQFF
CDR3nt: TGTGCCAGCAGCGGGCGGATTCGCAATGAGCAGTTCTTC

abundance: NA
d_gene: NA
v_gene: TRBV12-3/TRBV12-4
len: 16
j_gene: TRBJ2-7
CDR3aa: CASSLSSMGTYDKQYF
CDR3nt: TGTGCCAGCAGTTTATCCAGTATGGGAACGTACGACAAACAGTACTTC

abundance: NA
d_gene: NA
v_gene: TRBV6-5
len: 14
j_gene: TRBJ2-5
CDR3aa: CASCARGEEEIQYF
CDR3nt: TGTGCCAGCTGTGCCCGGGGAGAGGAAGAGATCCAGTACTTC

abundance: NA
d_gene: NA
v_gene: TRBV6-2/TRBV6-3
len: 14
j_gene: TRBJ1-1
CDR3aa: CASSYVDGDTEAFF
CDR3nt: TGTGCCAGCAGTTACGTGGACGGGGACACTGAAGCGTTCTTT

abundance: NA
d_gene: TRBD2
v_gene: TRBV11-3
len: 16
j_gene: TRBJ2-3
CDR3aa: CASRPGTSGNTYTQYF
CDR3nt: TGTGCCAGCAGACCGGGGACTAGCGGGAACACATATACGCAGTATTTT